These T cell receptor beta chains were read from a single sample in a study of blood T cell repertoires in COVID-19. Data came from immunoSEQ multiplex PCR; TCRdb stores just in-frame clones and leaves some out. This table has about 190,000 clones, about four fifths appearing once. The source material was peripheral blood. Receptors originate from an older woman with active or convalescent COVID-19. Each CDR3 is given with its conserved first and last residue. Each record gives: clone size, CDR3 length, D gene, V gene, J gene, CDR3 DNA, CDR3 protein. The D gene is left open where the match is weak. Clone size, where shown, is once, few, many, or a class for clones that have expanded.

.	14	.	TRBV7-9	TRBJ2-7	TGTGCCAGCAGCTTAGTGCGGGTTCCCTACGAGCAGTACTTC	CASSLVRVPYEQYF
.	16	.	TRBV19	TRBJ1-1	TGTGCCAGTAGTATCTCCCTTTGGGCAGTGAACACTGAAGCTTTCTTT	CASSISLWAVNTEAFF
once	18	.	TRBV10-1	TRBJ2-6	TGCGCCAGCAGTGAGTACCGACTAGGGACGGCTGGGGCCAACGTCCTGACTTTC	CASSEYRLGTAGANVLTF
.	17	TRBD1	TRBV7-9	TRBJ2-3	TGTGCCAGCAGCTTAGACCGCGACAGGGATAGCACAGATACGCAGTATTTT	CASSLDRDRDSTDTQYF
.	15	TRBD2	TRBV5-4	TRBJ2-1	TGTGCCAGCAGCCGGACTAGCGGGAGCAGCAATGAGCAGTTCTTC	CASSRTSGSSNEQFF
.	13	.	TRBV7-9	TRBJ2-3	TGTGCCAGCAGCTTCCCCCCGACAGATACGCAGTATTTT	CASSFPPTDTQYF
.	13	.	TRBV28	TRBJ2-3	TGTGCCGGAAGGGACTTCCCCGGTGGGACGCAGTATTTT	CAGRDFPGGTQYF
.	15	.	TRBV2	TRBJ2-3	TGTGCCAGCAGGGGCGACCCCCAAGGAAGGGATACGCAGTATTTT	CASRGDPQGRDTQYF
.	16	TRBD2	TRBV18	TRBJ2-1	TGTGCCAGCTCACCACCGAGGGTAGCGGGAGGCAATGAGCAGTTCTTC	CASSPPRVAGGNEQFF
.	19	TRBD2	TRBV24-1	TRBJ2-3	TGTGCCACCAGTGATGGACCGGGACTAGCGGGTCCTAGCACAGATACGCAGTATTTT	CATSDGPGLAGPSTDTQYF
.	16	TRBD1	TRBV28	TRBJ1-5	TGTGCCAGCAGCCGAAACAGACAGGGGATGAATCAGCCCCAGCATTTT	CASSRNRQGMNQPQHF
.	16	TRBD2	TRBV4-2	TRBJ2-2	TGTGCCAGCAGCTCCCGGGGGCTAGCGGGAGGGCCGGAGCTGTTTTTT	CASSSRGLAGGPELFF
.	13	.	TRBV5-6	TRBJ2-7	TGTGCCAGCAGCCGGATGGAGGCAGGGGTGCTGTACTTC	CASSRMEAGVLYF
.	18	TRBD1	TRBV30	TRBJ1-2	TGTGCCTGGAGTCGTAGGGCGGGACAGCGGTCGACGAAGTATGGCTACACCTTC	CAWSRRAGQRSTKYGYTF
.	15	TRBD2	TRBV29-1	TRBJ2-7	TGCAGCGTTGAAGATAACACTAGCGGGACGCGAGAGCAGTACTTC	CSVEDNTSGTREQYF